This T cell receptor (beta chain) was found in a study of radiation and T cells in renal cell carcinoma (dated by TCRdb to 2019 to 2021). Concerning the study at large: A total of fewer than 55 samples underwent TCR beta sequencing, made up of approximately 26 tumors and about 27 peripheral blood samples. Across all 50 or so samples, 4,000,000 or so unique CDR3 nucleotide sequences, encoding 2 million to 3 million unique CDR3 amino acid sequences, were identified.

The paper as a whole reports these results and caveats: With a single-armed trial design, the study had no way to address how radiation dose or scheduling affects the TCR repertoire. Compared with control tumors, irradiated tumors had a greater number of dominant CDR3 motifs, and those motifs took up a bigger portion of the repertoire. Compared with controls, irradiated tumors had higher TCR clonality, as the top 100 clonotypes made up an average of around 54% of the repertoire, versus around 45% in nephrectomy-only tumors. Only small tumor regions of 0.95 to 1 g were available, so intratumoral heterogeneity was not captured.

According to the germline V gene (reference sequence), CDR1 reads SEHNR and CDR2 reads FQNEAQ. Cut back by 3 bases and 2 bases, the V and J ends lie 10 bases apart. The cysteine opens and the phenylalanine closes a CDR3 of 15 amino acids. Only the CDR3 portion is preserved as DNA: 45 bases, with reading frame beginning at the first base. A few counts support this clone. The antigen it recognizes is unknown. Per-base quality was not reported, and no clone a single base away is much larger than it. The immunoSEQ kit was used, according to the manufacturer's recommendations, to generate TCR beta libraries from genomic DNA. To prepare libraries, a first multiplex PCR with proprietary primers was run, followed by a second PCR that added unique barcodes, and a bead cleanup was done after each round. Each sample batch included a kit-provided positive control reaction and a negative control reaction. The final libraries underwent checking on an Agilent 4200 TapeStation D1000 ScreenTape, volumetric pooling, and quantification by qPCR. Sequencing ran on an Illumina NextSeq500 with a MidOutput 150-cycle cartridge, using 156 Read1 and 15 Index1 cycles with kit custom primers. The pooled library was loaded at around 1 pM, and roughly 20% PhiX control was spiked in. From the authors' description of their analysis: The vendor-processed data were analyzed in R, and a clonotype was defined as all T cells that share the same CDR3 nucleotide sequence. For clone abundance analyses, frequencies were normalized to the 10,000 most abundant clones per sample. Before analysis, public T cell clones were removed, and these numbered fewer than six per sample on average. The dominant motif analysis was done with ImmunoMap using the PAM10 matrix, a gap penalty of 30, and a homology threshold of 0.3, and motifs with a cumulative frequency of at least 0.01 were considered dominant. In TCRdb, the immuneACCESS table is reduced to in-frame sequences with V and J assigned. These tables do not hold every clone; where another copy was compared, an unresolved V gene accounts for under half, and the others remain unexplained. The V and J calls and clone size come from that table; D and trimming were worked out from the DNA. In all, the sample holds around 16,000 clones, and 50% to 60% of those were seen once. 8% to 13% of the sample belongs to the ten largest clones.

The intended sense of this specimen's time point label: tumor resected at nephrectomy. What this sample's treatment or condition label stands for: treatment-naive control, cytoreductive nephrectomy. Control tumors came from treatment-naive renal cell carcinoma patients who underwent cytoreductive nephrectomy without prior radiation. All patients had renal cell carcinoma with clear cell pathology. The control tumors sequenced for TCR were resected between about 2010 and 2014 from over nine males and a handful of females whose median age was roughly 57 years (range roughly 40 to 82). Tumors were dissociated mechanically, digested with collagenase/hyaluronidase at 37 degrees C, processed in gentleMACS C tubes, and stored in liquid nitrogen. Genomic DNA for TCR sequencing was prepared using the QIAamp DNA Blood Mini Kit (Qiagen). Only samples passing all quality control checks were included in the analyses.

The specimen was tumor tissue, collected from a patient whose treatment was nephrectomy without radiotherapy. The receptor was isolated from a middle-aged man with renal cell carcinoma. The rearranged chain carries TRBV7-9 and TRBJ1-4; there is no confident call for the D gene. The bases are TGTGCCAGCAGCTTTTTAGGCAGTACTAATGAAAAACTGTTTTTT. It translates as CASSFLGSTNEKLFF. Beyond the CDR3, the reference TRBV7-9 and TRBJ1-4 genes provide the residues; the full variable domain reads: DTGVSQNPRHKITKRGQNVTFRCDPISEHNRLYWYRQTLGQGPEFLTYFQNEAQLEKSRLLSDRFSAERPKGSFSTLEIQRTEQGDSAMYLCASSFLGSTNEKLFFGSGTQLSVL.